The clone carrying this TCR beta chain was picked up many times. Its antigen remains unknown. Patients selected for sequencing had displayed CD8+CD57+ cell expansion by flow cytometry. There was no therapy given to any patient before the blood sampling took place. This specimen comes from a study of CD8+CD57+ T cells in acquired aplastic anemia. In the study overall: The sorted CD4+ and CD8+ cells yielded an average about 3.3 ug of DNA.

Study results and caveats: Shared by patients and controls, around 27 CD8+ CDR3s were abundant in patients.

Genomic DNA, serving as template, underwent TCR beta VDJ and CDR3 profiling. TCRdb used MiXCR to reprocess the reads, holding one entry per CDR3 protein. The table includes approximately 170,000 distinct CDR3 sequences, around 47% detected once. The germline gives CDR1 SGHTA, CDR2 FQGNSA. Trimming at V came to 5 bases and at J to 3 bases, leaving 20 bases not matched to a gene. The CDR3 is 19 residues long. The chain links TRBV7-2 to TRBJ1-2, with 8 bases matching TRBD1. This clonotype was obtained from a human donor with aplastic anemia. Sequenced material: sorted CD4+, CD8+, or CD8+CD57+ T cells (not recorded which) from PBMCs. The CDR3: CASSPAGTPRGRADYGYTF. In DNA form, the CDR3 reads TGTGCCAGCAGCCCCGCAGGTACCCCCAGGGGGCGGGCCGACTATGGCTACACCTTC.